This T cell receptor (beta chain) was sequenced for a study of shared clonotypes between healthy human individuals. To note about this clone: Its target is unknown.

TCRdb keeps only in-frame clones here, not all; method: immunoSEQ multiplex PCR. The profile shows more than 200,000 clones, 60% to 80% of them singletons. The study's findings and limits: Clonotypes shared by all four donors outscored non-shared clonotypes in generation probability. Sequencing depth was expected to influence donor clonotype sharing.

Sequenced sample: memory CD4+ T cells sorted from blood. Subset in this sample: CD45RA-negative fraction. This TCR was recovered from a man under 40 in good health.

The CDR3 DNA sequence: TGTGCCAGCAGTGAACGGAGGGGGACTGAAGCTTTCTTT. Translated, it gives CASSERRGTEAFF. The genes are TRBV6-1 and TRBJ1-1, with a possible D match to TRBD1 (6 bases). Per the germline V gene, CDR1 is MNHNS and CDR2 is SASEGT. The CDR3 extends over 13 amino acids. V was shortened by 2 bases and J by 5 bases, with 9 bases between the two germline ends.